This T cell receptor beta chain was profiled in a study of shared clonotypes between healthy human individuals (dated by TCRdb to between 2020 and 2021). Turning to the overall study: The cohort comprised two women and a few men aged 18 to 49 years. For each donor, CD4 naive and CD4 memory were each given three plates, CD8 naive was given two plates, and CD8 memory was given one plate. To estimate repertoire size and how much clonotypes are shared between individuals, the study performed deep sequencing of blood TCR repertoires from a handful of healthy adults. To increase sequencing depth and limit assay-specific biases, TCR repertoire library preparation and sequencing were carried out by different laboratories using diverse techniques. Leukapheresis yielded between about 0.9 and 9 billion PBMCs per donor. Overall results and qualifications from the work: Naive subsets generally had larger estimated clonotype richness than memory subsets. Incomplete sequencing was indicated by rarefaction of sorted-subset datasets, despite the large sequencing depth. Sampling was restricted to blood, and TCR repertoires in tissue are likely to differ from TCR repertoires in blood. Pairwise subsampling led to the expectation that sequencing depth would affect the degree of clonotype sharing among donors. Compared with non-shared clonotypes, clonotypes shared by all four sorted-subset donors had higher generation probabilities. Sharing across a handful of donors was observed for around 5% of naive CD4, less than 4% of naive CD8, over 2% of memory CD4, and 0.4% of memory CD8 clonotypes. The small number of donors limited the genetic and exposure-history diversity represented.

Using the deep immunoSEQ assay, multiplex PCR amplified TCR CDR3 regions from genomic DNA. For each cell subset, the extracted genomic DNA was distributed evenly across all wells of several immunoSEQ 96-well plates, and each plate served as one replicate. Each replicate PCR for sorted subsets received approximately 200 ng genomic DNA, equal to some 32,000 T cell genomes. Purified libraries were quantified with a Qubit 3.0 fluorometer, sized on a Bioanalyzer 2100, and re-quantified with the KAPA Library Quantification kit. A separate single-read 150-cycle Illumina NextSeq 550 flow cell was used to sequence each immunoSEQ 96-well plate. The study's processing was this. Because only junctional sequences without quality scores were contained in the immunoSEQ output, filtering matching that applied to full-length reads could not be performed. Sequences were annotated with PyIR, a Python wrapper for IgBLAST v1.9, using IMGT germline references to assign V/J genes and CDR3. Any read was removed if the V/J assignment was weak (E-value above 1e-6), the CDR3 was missing, or the read contained stop codons, out-of-frame junctions, or ambiguous translated residues. V3J clonotypes were defined as sequences sharing an identical inferred V gene, J gene, and CDR3 amino acid sequence. To compute the percentage overlap between repertoires, the number of shared unique clonotypes was divided by the size of the smaller repertoire. Three approaches were used to assess repertoire richness: RTK rarefaction, the Chao1 estimator, and Recon v2.1 estimates of unobserved clonotypes. Generation probabilities for all TCRbeta clonotypes obtained by the gDNA method from several donors were computed using OLGA. What TCRdb holds here is the immuneACCESS table cut down to in-frame rearrangements. Part of the clones is not present; checked against another copy, under half of the missing clones reflect an unresolved V gene, and the others are unexplained. V and J calls and clone size are given by that table; D and trimming were obtained from the DNA. The sample includes about 2 million clones, with roughly 95% observed a single time. Roughly 1.1% of the sample goes to the ten largest clones.

CD8 naive samples were obtained by positive selection for CCR7 among CD45RO-negative cells, yielding a CD45RA+CCR7+ population from which TemRA cells were excluded. The donors were healthy, HIV-negative adults who had no recently reported acute infections or vaccinations. All donors were Caucasian adults living in Nashville, Tennessee, USA. Blood was collected by leukapheresis, and PBMCs were isolated by Ficoll-Histopaque density gradient centrifugation and then cryopreserved in liquid nitrogen vapor phase. Purity and quantity of every magnetically sorted T cell population were checked by analytical flow cytometry. From each sorted fraction, genomic DNA was isolated and quantified by UV absorbance on a Nanodrop 2000c. V sheds 5 bases and J sheds 4 bases, leaving 17 bases between their ends. The CDR1 and CDR2 encoded by the germline V gene are SGHTA and FQGNSA. The CDR3 sequence holds 15 residues, the cysteine and phenylalanine included. Of the read, only the CDR3 DNA is kept; its 45 bases are in frame from base 1.

Remarks on this clone: Its antigen remains undetermined. No base quality values were provided; no much bigger clone lies one nucleotide off.

The sequence was obtained from a young man in good health. This chain joins TRBV7-2 to TRBJ2-5; a tentative D call is TRBD2 (6 bases match). Sequenced input: naive CD8+ T cells sorted from blood. Interpreted using the paper, the cell subset or site label stands for: CD45RA+CCR7+. The CDR3 reads as follows: CASSHPGGVVETQYF. The bases are TGTGCCAGCAGCCATCCCGGGGGAGTGGTAGAGACCCAGTACTTC.